This passage covers 9 T cell receptor beta chains from one sample sequenced in a study of blood T cell repertoires in COVID-19. Generated by immunoSEQ multiplex PCR, the TCRdb table keeps only in-frame clones and is missing some. Altogether roughly 430,000 clones are present, roughly 88% being singletons, with the ten largest covering around 1.5%. Sample: PBMCs or T cells enriched from blood (not recorded which). These receptor sequences come from a woman younger than 30 who had been exposed to COVID-19.

The chain employs TRBV25-1 and TRBJ1-1; D possibly corresponds to TRBD1 (5 bases). V was pared by 1 base and J by 0 bases, with 6 bases between. CDR1 is MGHDK and CDR2 is SYGVNS in the germline V gene. This CDR3 contains 14 residues. In DNA form, the CDR3 reads TGTGCCAGCAGTGAATTAGGGGTGAACACTGAAGCTTTCTTT. Translating gives CASSELGVNTEAFF. The complete variable domain, with remaining parts taken from reference TRBV25-1 and TRBJ1-1, reads EADIYQTPRYLVIGTGKKITLECSQTMGHDKMYWYQQDPGMELHLIHYSYGVNSTEKGDLSSESTVSRIRTEHFPLTLESARPSHTSQYLCASSELGVNTEAFFGQGTRLTVV.

The sample holds a few counts of this clone. The CDR3 region is CASSRLRVKSYEQYF. CDR3 nucleotides: TGTGCCAGCAGCCGCTTGCGGGTGAAGAGCTACGAGCAGTACTTC. J is TRBJ2-7 and V is TRBV7-9; tentative D call: TRBD2 (5 bases). CDR1 and CDR2 (germline): SEHNR, FQNEAQ (reference sequence). Trimming shortened V by 5 bases and J by 3 bases, and 17 bases separated the two germline ends. This CDR3 is built from 15 residues.

This clone occurred once. V and J are TRBV5-4 and TRBJ1-3; possibly TRBD1 for D (6 bases). CDR3 length equals 14 residues. Germline CDR1 is SGHNT and CDR2 is YYREEE (reference sequence). V lost 4 bases to trimming and J lost 2 bases, with 10 bases between them. CDR3 bases: TGTGCCAGCAGCCCAACAGGGACTGGAAACACCATATATTTT. Translated, it gives CASSPTGTGNTIYF.

The CDR3 DNA follows: TGTGCCAGCAGTTTAAGGGGACAGGTCCAGCATTTT. Translating gives CASSLRGQVQHF. V usage is TRBV28 and J usage is TRBJ1-5; 8 bases fit TRBD1. The CDR3 totals 12 residues. Germline V gene sequence: CDR1 MDHEN, CDR2 SYDVKM. V trimming: 2 bases; J trimming: 12 bases; junction bases outside the gene matches: 3. The variable domain in full, with the rest retrieved from reference TRBV28 and TRBJ1-5, is DVKVTQSSRYLVKRTGEKVFLECVQDMDHENMFWYRQDPGLGLRLIYFSYDVKMKEKGDIPEGYSVSREKKERFSLILESASTNQTSMYLCASSLRGQVQHFGDGTRLSIL.

This clone was counted between two and nine times. CDR3 loop: CASSIAGTGVQKLFF. In DNA form, the CDR3 reads TGTGCCAGCAGCATCGCCGGGACAGGGGTCCAAAAACTGTTTTTT. This sequence joins TRBV5-8 and TRBJ1-4, with TRBD1 matching 10 bases. Trimming cost V 4 bases and J 9 bases; bases outside gene matches: 9. The CDR3 is 15 amino acids. The germline CDR1 and CDR2 sequences are SGHTS and YDEGEE.

This chain links TRBV3-1 (or the pseudogene TRBV3-2) with TRBJ1-1; unclear D gene. The CDR3 sequence is 15 residues long. Deletions cut 4 bases from V and 2 bases from J, with 14 bases between. Per germline, CDR1 LGHDT and CDR2 YNNKEL (reference sequence). The CDR3 DNA follows: TGTGCCAGCAGCCCGTTAGGAGGATTTAACACTGAAGCTTTCTTT. As protein: CASSPLGGFNTEAFF.

V is TRBV27 and J is TRBJ2-7; 11 positions match TRBD1. The CDR3 sequence is 14 residues long. V lost 6 bases and J lost 8; bases outside the gene matches: 9. The germline gives CDR1 MNHEY, CDR2 SMNVEV (reference sequence). CDR3 nucleotide sequence: TGTGCCAGCAGAGGACAGGGGGCTCTCGAGCAGCAGTACTTC. The encoded protein is CASRGQGALEQQYF.

J is TRBJ1-1 and V is TRBV6-5; TRBD1 matches at 7 bases. The CDR3 is 15 residues long. V dropped 2 bases and J dropped 4; count of bases not matched to a gene: 7. The germline V gene has CDR1 MNHEY and CDR2 SVGAGI. In DNA form, the CDR3 reads TGTGCCAGCAGTTACGGGGCAGACAGGGCCACTGAAGCTTTCTTT. Protein: CASSYGADRATEAFF.

V and J are TRBV7-2 and TRBJ2-7; TRBD1 matches 7 bases. The CDR3 spans 11 residues. Germline trimming cut 5 bases from V and 6 bases from J; bases unmatched to any gene: 1. The germline CDR1 and CDR2 sequences are SGHTA and FQGNSA. The CDR3 coding sequence is TGTGCCAGCAGCGGGACAGTCGAGCAGTACTTC. Amino acids: CASSGTVEQYF.